These T cell receptor beta chains were read from a single sample in a study of T cell responses to AZD1222 COVID-19 vaccine. Assay used: immunoSEQ multiplex PCR; TCRdb lists only in-frame clones, some missing. Of approximately 88,000 clones listed, just over 90% are singletons. Sequences were derived from peripheral blood, sampled on day 0 of AZD1222 vaccination. The receptors shown here come from an adult in good health. The CDR3 runs from the conserved cysteine through the conserved F or W. The D gene is left open where the match is weak.

d_gene	v_gene	j_gene	CDR3aa	CDR3nt
TRBD1	TRBV9	TRBJ1-3	CASSPRDSSSGNTIYF	TGTGCCAGCAGCCCCCGGGACAGTAGCTCTGGAAACACCATATATTTT
NA	TRBV10-3	TRBJ2-1	CAIKGTYNEQFF	TGTGCCATCAAGGGGACCTACAATGAGCAGTTCTTC
TRBD1	TRBV6-5	TRBJ2-5	CASSPSGGKPQYF	TGTGCCAGCAGTCCCTCAGGGGGAAAACCCCAGTACTTC
NA	TRBV10-1	TRBJ1-3	CASSDGSSGNTIYF	TGCGCCAGCAGCGACGGATCCTCTGGAAACACCATATATTTT
TRBD1	TRBV28	TRBJ1-6	CASTGQVYSPLHF	TGTGCCAGCACCGGACAGGTTTATTCACCCCTCCACTTT
NA	TRBV6-1	TRBJ1-5	CASSEALGYSNQPQHF	TGTGCCAGCAGTGAAGCGCTAGGGTATAGCAATCAGCCCCAGCATTTT
TRBD1	TRBV6-4	TRBJ1-2	CASSDQSSGTGLLAGYTF	TGTGCCAGCAGTGATCAATCTTCCGGGACAGGGCTTTTGGCTGGCTACACCTTC
NA	TRBV14	TRBJ1-2	CASSLGLASYGYTF	TGTGCCAGCAGCCTTGGACTGGCCTCCTATGGCTACACCTTC
NA	TRBV24-1	TRBJ2-3	CATSGTGTDTQYF	TGTGCCACCAGTGGGACAGGCACAGATACGCAGTATTTT
NA	TRBV29-1	TRBJ1-1	CSAQRDIPNTEAFF	TGCAGCGCCCAGCGGGACATACCGAACACTGAAGCTTTCTTT
NA	TRBV4-1	TRBJ2-1	CASSQSAYNEQFF	TGCGCCAGCAGCCAATCTGCCTACAATGAGCAGTTCTTC
NA	TRBV9	TRBJ2-3	CASSAFATDTQYF	TGTGCCAGCAGCGCATTCGCCACAGATACGCAGTATTTT
NA	TRBV19	TRBJ2-1	CASSKSSASSYNEQFF	TGTGCCAGTAGTAAGTCTAGCGCCAGCTCCTACAATGAGCAGTTCTTC
NA	TRBV6-5	TRBJ2-5	CASSPGTLQETQYF	TGTGCCAGCAGTCCCGGGACCCTGCAAGAGACCCAGTACTTC
NA	TRBV4-1	TRBJ1-5	CASSQAQGNQPQHF	TGCGCCAGCAGCCAAGCTCAGGGCAATCAGCCCCAGCATTTT
TRBD1	TRBV19	TRBJ1-5	CASSIGGAGGQPQHF	TGTGCCAGTAGTATCGGAGGGGCAGGGGGTCAGCCCCAGCATTTT
NA	TRBV5-4	TRBJ1-2	CASSPDWALGGYTF	TGTGCCAGCAGCCCTGATTGGGCTCTCGGGGGCTACACCTTC